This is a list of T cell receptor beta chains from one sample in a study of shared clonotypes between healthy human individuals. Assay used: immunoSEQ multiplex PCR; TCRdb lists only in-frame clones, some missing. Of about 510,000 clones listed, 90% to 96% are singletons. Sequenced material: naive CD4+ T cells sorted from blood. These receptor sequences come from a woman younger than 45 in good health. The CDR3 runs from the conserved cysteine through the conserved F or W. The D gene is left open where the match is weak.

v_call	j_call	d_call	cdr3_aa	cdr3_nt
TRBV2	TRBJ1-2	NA	CASSEGSINYGYTF	TGTGCCAGCAGTGAAGGTAGTATTAACTATGGCTACACCTTC
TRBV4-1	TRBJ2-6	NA	CASSQGFGANVLTF	TGCGCCAGCAGCCAAGGGTTCGGGGCCAACGTCCTGACTTTC
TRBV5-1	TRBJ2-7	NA	CASSSGRGYEQYF	TGCGCCAGCAGCTCTGGCAGGGGATACGAGCAGTACTTC
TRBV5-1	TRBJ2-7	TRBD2	CASSFSSSGLAGVRTYEQYF	TGCGCCAGCAGCTTCTCCTCGTCGGGACTAGCGGGAGTTAGAACCTACGAGCAGTACTTC
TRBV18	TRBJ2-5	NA	CASSPPGSQGLGEQYF	TGTGCCAGCTCACCACCAGGCTCGCAGGGCCTTGGTGAGCAGTACTTC
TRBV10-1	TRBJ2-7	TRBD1	CASSESGTGLYEQYF	TGCGCCAGCAGTGAATCCGGGACAGGGCTCTACGAGCAGTACTTC
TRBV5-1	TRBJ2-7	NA	CASSLARPGTGISYEQYF	TGCGCCAGCAGCTTGGCCCGCCCGGGTACGGGGATCTCCTACGAGCAGTACTTC
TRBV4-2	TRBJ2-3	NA	CASSQETESSTDTQYF	TGTGCCAGCAGCCAAGAAACAGAATCTAGCACAGATACGCAGTATTTT
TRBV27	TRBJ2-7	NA	CASSPRLVRNYEQYF	TGTGCCAGCAGCCCGAGACTAGTTCGTAACTACGAGCAGTACTTC
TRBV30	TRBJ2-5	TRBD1	CAWTRGLGETQYF	TGTGCCTGGACCAGGGGGCTCGGAGAGACCCAGTACTTC